This entry describes one TCR beta chain. The record originates from a study of blood T cell repertoires in COVID-19. After removal of 4 bases from V and 8 bases from J, the junction contained 13 bases not matched to a gene. This CDR3 spans 17 amino acids. Germline V gene sequence: CDR1 SEHNR, CDR2 FQNEAQ (reference sequence). Sequencing was performed with immunoSEQ multiplex PCR; in TCRdb, only in-frame clones are kept and a portion is missing. Of roughly 200,000 clones detected, roughly 73% appear once; the ten largest clones hold approximately 3%. V and J are TRBV7-9 and TRBJ1-4; 10 positions agree with TRBD1. This TCR derives from a woman at least 80 years old with active or convalescent COVID-19. The sequencing input was peripheral blood. The CDR3 DNA is TGTGCCAGCAGCTCCGGGACAGGGGACCTCAGAGGGGAAAAACTGTTTTTT. Translated, it gives CASSSGTGDLRGEKLFF.